Each of the 16 T cell receptor beta chains below was sequenced from the same sample in a study of OX40 agonist ivuxolimab in advanced cancers. Clones were read by immunoSEQ multiplex PCR, and TCRdb kept only the in-frame ones, dropping some. Among around 91,000 clones listed, about 91% were seen once. The material was CD4+ or CD8+ T cells sorted from blood, obtained in a trial of the OX40 agonist ivuxolimab. Receptors were obtained from an adult with an advanced solid tumor such as melanoma, head and neck, liver or kidney cancer.

The chain has TRBV28 and TRBJ1-4; the D gene is possibly TRBD1 (5 bases). Germline loops: CDR1 MDHEN, CDR2 SYDVKM. The CDR3 totals 16 residues. Trimming pared 2 bases from V and 2 bases from J, leaving 12 bases between. CDR3 nucleotides: TGTGCCAGCAGTTTAGTTGGGGCCGGGACTAATGAAAAACTGTTTTTT. Its protein is CASSLVGAGTNEKLFF.

The chain recombines TRBV5-1 with TRBJ2-1; D call uncertain. The CDR3 has 14 amino acids. Germline V gene data show CDR1 as SGHRS and CDR2 as YFSETQ. Trimming stripped 7 bases from V and 3 bases from J, with 14 bases between. In DNA form, the CDR3 reads TGCGCCAGCTCAACCGGCCCCCACTACAATGAGCAGTTCTTC. It specifies CASSTGPHYNEQFF.

This chain links TRBV28 with TRBJ1-1; D possibly corresponds to TRBD1 (6 bases). CDR1 is MDHEN, CDR2 SYDVKM, per germline. V gave up 10 bases and J gave up 11 bases, with 20 bases separating them. This CDR3 contains 12 residues. The CDR3 protein is CATRKQGQRAFF. CDR3 DNA sequence: TGTGCCACCAGGAAACAGGGTCAAAGGGCTTTCTTT.

This rearrangement joins TRBV9 to TRBJ2-3; D is perhaps TRBD1 or TRBD2 (5 bases each). The CDR3 is 18 amino acids. In germline, CDR1 is SGDLS, CDR2 YYNGEE. V lost 2 bases to trimming and J lost 1 base, with 20 bases between them. The CDR3 protein is CASSVTSGTPGRTDTQYF. As DNA, the CDR3 is TGTGCCAGCAGCGTCACCTCAGGGACGCCGGGGCGCACAGATACGCAGTATTTT.

This chain links TRBV15 with TRBJ1-5, with D perhaps TRBD1 (6 bases). The germline CDR1 and CDR2 sequences are LNHNV and YYDKDF (reference sequence). This CDR3 spans 16 amino acids. The V end was cut by 0 bases, the J end by 7 bases, with 16 bases between. CDR3 amino acids: CATSRDTGARRQPQHF. The CDR3 nucleotides are TGTGCCACCAGCAGAGATACGGGGGCGCGGCGGCAGCCCCAGCATTTT. The full variable domain, its missing parts supplied by reference TRBV15 and TRBJ1-5, is DAMVIQNPRYQVTQFGKPVTLSCSQTLNHNVMYWYQQKSSQAPKLLFHYYDKDFNNEADTPDNFQSRRPNTSFCFLDIRSPGLGDTAMYLCATSRDTGARRQPQHFGDGTRLSIL.

The chain combines TRBV28 with TRBJ1-5; D ambiguous. The V and J ends lost 2 bases and 4 bases respectively, with 3 bases between them. The CDR3 runs 12 residues. Germline loops: CDR1 MDHEN, CDR2 SYDVKM. The CDR3 spells CASSLGNQPQHF. For the CDR3, the DNA is TGTGCCAGCAGTTTAGGGAATCAGCCCCAGCATTTT.

The chain carries TRBV6-5 and TRBJ2-2; D is unclear. V was pared by 6 bases and J by 5 bases, with 16 bases between. The germline gives CDR1 MNHEY, CDR2 SVGAGI. The CDR3 is made up of 15 amino acids. In DNA, the CDR3 is TGTGCCAGCAGAACGTCCCTCGGGTGGACCGGGGAGCTGTTTTTT. This sequence encodes CASRTSLGWTGELFF.

A word on this clone: One end of the junction fails to match germline, which may point to a read error. In nucleotides, the CDR3 is TGTGCCATAAGTGGGGTTCGGGGGCTGCCCTTCTTC. Its protein is CAISGVRGLPFF. The chain is built from TRBV10-3 and TRBJ2-7, with D possibly being TRBD1 or TRBD2 (6 bases each). The germline V gene encodes CDR1 ENHRY and CDR2 SYGVKD. This CDR3 comprises 12 residues.

The chain carries TRBV7-8 and TRBJ2-7, with D maybe TRBD1 (8 bases). CDR3 length equals 15 residues. Trimming took off 6 bases at V and 7 bases at J, with 22 bases between the two ends. Germline V lookup: CDR1 SGHVS, CDR2 FQNEAQ. The CDR3 coding sequence is TGTGCCAGCAGAAAGGGGATCGGACAGGGAGGGGAGCAGTACTTC. Protein product: CASRKGIGQGGEQYF.

This chain connects TRBV10-3 to TRBJ2-1, with D possibly matching TRBD2 (7 bases). The CDR3 spans 14 residues. The germline V and J ends were trimmed by 10 bases and 8 bases, with 21 bases remaining between them. Germline V lookup: CDR1 ENHRY, CDR2 SYGVKD. Written as DNA, the CDR3 is TGTGCCACCAAGAGGCTAATAGGGGGGGATGAGCAGTTCTTC. Amino acids: CATKRLIGGDEQFF.

This CDR3 reads CASSEAVYEQYV. CDR3 DNA sequence: TGTGCCAGCAGTGAAGCGGTCTACGAGCAGTACGTC. The chain is built from TRBV2 and TRBJ2-7; D unresolved. V was clipped by 0 bases and J by 3 bases, with 3 bases between them. Germline V CDR1 and CDR2: SNHLY, FYNNEI. The CDR3 consists of 12 residues.

The V call is TRBV9, the J call TRBJ2-5, with a tentative D call TRBD1 (8 bases). Per germline, CDR1 SGDLS and CDR2 YYNGEE. Trimming took off 2 bases at V and 5 bases at J, with 16 bases between the two ends. The CDR3 consists of 15 residues. This chain's CDR3 is CASSVGQGGAETQYF. DNA for the CDR3: TGTGCCAGCAGCGTCGGACAGGGAGGGGCCGAGACCCAGTACTTC.

The genes are TRBV13 and TRBJ1-2, with 8 nucleotides matching TRBD1. The CDR3 spans 15 residues. CDR1 is PRHDT and CDR2 is FYEKMQ in the germline V gene (reference sequence). V shed 1 base and J 7 bases; nucleotides not matched to a gene: 8. CDR3 DNA sequence: TGTGCCAGCAGCTTAGCTGGACAGGGTCGGGGTGGCTACACCTTC. Amino acid sequence: CASSLAGQGRGGYTF.

V usage is TRBV18 and J usage is TRBJ1-5; 8 nucleotides agree with TRBD1. The V gene end was trimmed by 3 bases and the J gene end by 6 bases; junction bases not matched to a gene: 7. The germline gives CDR1 KGHSH, CDR2 LQKENI. The CDR3 sequence is 15 residues long. The CDR3 sequence: CASSPNQGASQPQHF. The DNA of the CDR3 is TGTGCCAGCTCACCGAACCAGGGGGCTAGTCAGCCCCAGCATTTT.

This chain links TRBV21-1 with TRBJ2-1. TRBV21-1 is a documented pseudogene. The CDR3 has 11 residues. CDR3 residues: CASSLRTEQFF. The CDR3 DNA sequence: TGTGCCAGCAGCCTAAGGACTGAGCAGTTCTTC.

The CDR3 reads CASSIGVLAGAQETQYF. The CDR3 nucleotides read TGTGCCAGTAGTATCGGGGTACTAGCGGGAGCCCAAGAGACCCAGTACTTC. V usage is TRBV19 and J usage is TRBJ2-5, with 11 bases fitting TRBD2. The germline V gene has CDR1 LNHDA and CDR2 SQIVND (reference sequence). CDR3 length: 17 residues. Trimming cost V 3 bases and J 1 base; bases outside gene matches: 7.